This T cell receptor (beta chain) was observed in a study of technical replicates of blood from a few donors. The table came from immunoSEQ multiplex PCR; TCRdb's copy has only in-frame clones and leaves some out. Of tens of thousands of clones listed, around nine tenths were seen once; the top ten hold about 0.37%. CDR3 length: 14 residues. This clone was found once. The chain links TRBV21-1 to TRBJ2-7; the table's D call of TRBD1 was not tested on the DNA. TRBV21-1 is described as a pseudogene. This TCR came from a human donor in good health. The sequencing sample was made of T cells isolated from PBMCs. The CDR3 reads CASSKGARNYEQYF. As DNA, the CDR3 is TGTGCCAGCAGCAAAGGAGCCAGGAACTACGAGCAGTACTTC.